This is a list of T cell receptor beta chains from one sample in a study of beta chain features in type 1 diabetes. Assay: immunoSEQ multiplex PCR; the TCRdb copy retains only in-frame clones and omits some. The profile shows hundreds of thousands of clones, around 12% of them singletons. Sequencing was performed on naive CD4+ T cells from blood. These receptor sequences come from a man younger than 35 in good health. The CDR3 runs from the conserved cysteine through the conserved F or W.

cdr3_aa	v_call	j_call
CASIYGGGYTF	TRBV6-5	TRBJ1-2
CASSAPDRVNTEAFF	TRBV21-1	TRBJ1-1
CASSYLAGGPYEQYF	TRBV27	TRBJ2-7
CASSQGQESTEAFF	TRBV18	TRBJ1-1
CALGMGPLQETQYF	TRBV30	TRBJ2-5
CASSQGQGETQYF	TRBV4-2	TRBJ2-5
CASSVSGYQETQYF	TRBV9	TRBJ2-5
CSVEELAGKGQPQHF	TRBV29-1	TRBJ1-5
CASSRFLGAGSPNIQYF	TRBV4-3	TRBJ2-4
CASSFGTGGSYEQYF	TRBV6-5	TRBJ2-7
CSVLSGNTEAFF	TRBV29-1	TRBJ1-1
CAISEQNSYEQYF	TRBV10-3	TRBJ2-7
CASSPWQRGQFF	TRBV2	TRBJ2-1
CASSVRDSGRELFF	TRBV2	TRBJ2-2
CASRVGTGGLGYTF	TRBV28	TRBJ1-2
CASSSGGPYEQYF	TRBV28	TRBJ2-7
CASSEEPNSPLHF	TRBV7-2	TRBJ1-6
CASRPGQAHNEQFF	TRBV7-3	TRBJ2-1
CSATFRDTQYF	TRBV20-1	TRBJ2-3
CAISETGGGSYSGANVLTF	TRBV10-3	TRBJ2-6
CASSPRTGGAGNEQFF	TRBV23-1	TRBJ2-1
CASSLARSSSLRGELFF	TRBV7-8	TRBJ2-2
CATSRGQGGTEAFF	TRBV15	TRBJ1-1
CASRTGRANTGELFF	TRBV18	TRBJ2-2
CASSSLSLLAGGRYEQYF	TRBV7-9	TRBJ2-7
CASSPAVLEYTQYF	TRBV9	TRBJ2-3
CAISGTPNTGELFF	TRBV27	TRBJ2-2
CASSLAGQTYEQYF	TRBV7-2	TRBJ2-7
CASSLGQTNTGELFF	TRBV7-2	TRBJ2-2
CASSQGRTGGSKNYGYTF	TRBV4-2	TRBJ1-2
CASSFPGTSGTNEQFF	TRBV27	TRBJ2-1
CASSKGQGLREQFF	TRBV28	TRBJ2-1
CASRKDRGRYREQYF	TRBV28	TRBJ2-7
CASSPPSLRYGYTF	TRBV28	TRBJ1-2
CASSLARQGKGYTF	TRBV28	TRBJ1-2
CASSVGGGEADTQYF	TRBV19	TRBJ2-3